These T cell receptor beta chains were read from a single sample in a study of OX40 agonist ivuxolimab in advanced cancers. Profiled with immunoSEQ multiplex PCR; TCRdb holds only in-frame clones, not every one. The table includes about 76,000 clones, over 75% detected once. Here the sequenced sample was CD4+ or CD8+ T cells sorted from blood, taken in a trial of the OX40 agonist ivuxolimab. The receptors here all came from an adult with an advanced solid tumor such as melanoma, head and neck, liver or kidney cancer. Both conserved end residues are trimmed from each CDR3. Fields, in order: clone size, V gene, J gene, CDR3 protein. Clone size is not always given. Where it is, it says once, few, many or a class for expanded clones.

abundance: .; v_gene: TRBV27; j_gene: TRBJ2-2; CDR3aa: ASSIGTPTGELF
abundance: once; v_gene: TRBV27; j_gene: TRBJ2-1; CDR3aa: ASSYGSGANEQF
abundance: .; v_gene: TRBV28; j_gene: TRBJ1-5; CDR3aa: ASRTDRGPQPQH
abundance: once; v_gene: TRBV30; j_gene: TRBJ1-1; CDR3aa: AWRDLRDTEAF
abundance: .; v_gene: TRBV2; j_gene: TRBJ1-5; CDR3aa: ASSEVWINQPQH
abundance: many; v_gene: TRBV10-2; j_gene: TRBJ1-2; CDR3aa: ASSEFTGGLNYGYT
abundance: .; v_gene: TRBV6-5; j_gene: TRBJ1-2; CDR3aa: ASRRGAGYT
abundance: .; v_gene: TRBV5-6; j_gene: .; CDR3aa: ASSPLAGPTYEQY
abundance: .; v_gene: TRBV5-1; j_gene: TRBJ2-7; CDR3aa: ASSLGGQIYEQY
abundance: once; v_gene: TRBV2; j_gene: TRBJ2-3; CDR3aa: ASSVGTSGALTDTQY
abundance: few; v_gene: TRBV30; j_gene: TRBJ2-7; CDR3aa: AWNRDSGNEQY
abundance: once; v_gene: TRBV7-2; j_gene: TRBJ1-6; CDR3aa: ASSLVNLNSPLH
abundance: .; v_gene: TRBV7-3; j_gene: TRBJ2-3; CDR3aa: ASSLTRQGKDTQY
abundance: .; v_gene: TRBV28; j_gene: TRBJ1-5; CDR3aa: ASSFWTGIQPQH
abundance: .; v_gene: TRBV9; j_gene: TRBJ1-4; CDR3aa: ASNPLGTPNEKLF
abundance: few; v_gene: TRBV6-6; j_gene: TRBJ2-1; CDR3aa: ASSYSTGVEQF
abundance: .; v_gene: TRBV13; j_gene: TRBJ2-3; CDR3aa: ASSLSGGGTQY
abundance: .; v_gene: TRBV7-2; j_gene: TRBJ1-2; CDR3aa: ASSTRTGGRDGYT
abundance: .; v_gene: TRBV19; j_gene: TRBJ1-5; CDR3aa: ASSPDVVQPQH
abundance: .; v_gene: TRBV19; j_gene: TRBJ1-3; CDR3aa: ASSIQGTAGPGNTIY
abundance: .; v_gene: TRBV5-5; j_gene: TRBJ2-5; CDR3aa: ASSQVGVDQETQY
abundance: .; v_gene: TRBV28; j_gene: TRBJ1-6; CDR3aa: ASVEDVYNSPLH
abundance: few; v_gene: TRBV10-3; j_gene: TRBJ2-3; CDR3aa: AISERGAGTDTQY
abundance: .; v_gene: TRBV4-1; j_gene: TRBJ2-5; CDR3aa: ASSQDDGLAVQGETQY
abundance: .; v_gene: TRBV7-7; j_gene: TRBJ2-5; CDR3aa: ASSSGTSGRPGEKTQY
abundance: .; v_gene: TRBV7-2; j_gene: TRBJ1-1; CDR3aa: ASSSQTNTEAF
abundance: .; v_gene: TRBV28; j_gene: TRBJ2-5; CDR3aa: ASSLPYRETQY
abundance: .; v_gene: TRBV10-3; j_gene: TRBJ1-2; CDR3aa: AISESPGQGANYGYT
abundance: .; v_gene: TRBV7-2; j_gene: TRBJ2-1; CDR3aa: ASSTGTGGYNEQF
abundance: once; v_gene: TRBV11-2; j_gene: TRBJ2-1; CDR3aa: ASSLDWLSSGSRSEQF
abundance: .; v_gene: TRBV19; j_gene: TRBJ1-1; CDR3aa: ASSAFRDTEAF
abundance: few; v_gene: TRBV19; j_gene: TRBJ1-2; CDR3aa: ASSGGRLGQRYT
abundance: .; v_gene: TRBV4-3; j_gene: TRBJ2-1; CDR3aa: ASSRSYQKAMDEQF
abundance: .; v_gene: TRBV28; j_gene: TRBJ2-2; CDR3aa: ASTNSGAKGAGELF
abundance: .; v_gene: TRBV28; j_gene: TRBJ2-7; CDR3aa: ASSSGGEQY
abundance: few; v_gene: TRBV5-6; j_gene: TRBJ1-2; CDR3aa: ASRMSGVYGYT
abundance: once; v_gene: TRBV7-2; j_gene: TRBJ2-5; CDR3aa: ASSLHQETQY
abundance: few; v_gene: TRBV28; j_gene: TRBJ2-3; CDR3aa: ASILTSWGPKDTQY
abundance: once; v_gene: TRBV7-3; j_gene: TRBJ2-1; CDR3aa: ASSLDTYNEQF
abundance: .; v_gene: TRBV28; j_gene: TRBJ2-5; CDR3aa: ASSLGQGTYQETQY
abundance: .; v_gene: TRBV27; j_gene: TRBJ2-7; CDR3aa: ASSNPGLVSYEQY
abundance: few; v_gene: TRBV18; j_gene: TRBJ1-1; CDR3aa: ASSLQVGTEAF
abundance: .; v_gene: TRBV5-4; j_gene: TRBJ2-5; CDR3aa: ASSLIQGIGSETQY
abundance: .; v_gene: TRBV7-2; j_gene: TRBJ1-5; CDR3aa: ASSLFRGNQPQH
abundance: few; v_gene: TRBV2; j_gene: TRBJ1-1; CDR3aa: ASTGYTEAF
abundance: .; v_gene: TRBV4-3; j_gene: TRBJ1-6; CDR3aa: ASSQEFNRYYNSPLH
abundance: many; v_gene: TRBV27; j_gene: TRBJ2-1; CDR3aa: ASSFTQEDNEQF
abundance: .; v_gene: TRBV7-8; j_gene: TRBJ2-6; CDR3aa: ASSSVPGQGSNVLT
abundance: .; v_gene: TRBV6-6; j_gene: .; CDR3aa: ASRMDRAAHEQY
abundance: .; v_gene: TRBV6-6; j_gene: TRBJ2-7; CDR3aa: ASRRDNTYEQY
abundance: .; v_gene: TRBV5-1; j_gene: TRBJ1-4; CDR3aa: ASSSGRINENLF
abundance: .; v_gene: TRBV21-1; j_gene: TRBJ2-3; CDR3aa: ASSKQRGGGENTQY
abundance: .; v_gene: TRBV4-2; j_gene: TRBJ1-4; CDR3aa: ASSQEAGGLLNNEKLF
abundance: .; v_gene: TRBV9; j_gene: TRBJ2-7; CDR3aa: ASSEQGASHEQY
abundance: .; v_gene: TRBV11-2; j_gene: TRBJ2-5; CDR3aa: ASSPRGGRRGQETQY
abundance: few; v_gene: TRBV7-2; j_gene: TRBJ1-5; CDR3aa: ASSRGRGEPQH
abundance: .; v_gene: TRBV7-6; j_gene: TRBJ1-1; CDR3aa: ASSLSPSAETIMNTEAF
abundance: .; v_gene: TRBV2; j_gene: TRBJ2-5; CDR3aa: ASRLGTTIHQETQY